What follows are 24 T cell receptor beta chains derived from one specimen sequenced in a study of cytomegalovirus exposure and HLA in healthy donors. Sequenced by immunoSEQ multiplex PCR; TCRdb stores in-frame clones only, minus some. This table has over 100,000 clones, approximately 91% appearing once. The source material was PBMCs. The receptors here all came from a woman between 18 and 30 years old in good health and CMV-seronegative.

This chain uses TRBV28 with TRBJ1-2; 8 nucleotides match TRBD1. Germline-derived CDR1 and CDR2 are MDHEN and SYDVKM. The junction had 2 bases not matched to a gene; V was cut back by 1 base and J by 13 bases. There are 11 residues in the CDR3. In DNA form, the CDR3 reads TGTGCCAGCAGTTTATCCAGGGGGCGCACCTTC. Residues: CASSLSRGRTF.

The chain uses TRBV5-1 and TRBJ2-3; D might be TRBD2 (6 bases). V gave up 4 bases and J gave up 3 bases, with 12 bases separating them. Germline values: CDR1 SGHRS, CDR2 YFSETQ. CDR3 length equals 14 residues. The CDR3 DNA is TGCGCCAGCAGCCCATCCGCGGGGACAGATACGCAGTATTTT. Translated: CASSPSAGTDTQYF.

The chain combines TRBV29-1 with TRBJ1-1, with D perhaps TRBD1 (6 bases). Germline V lookup: CDR1 SQVTM, CDR2 ANQGSEA. This CDR3 has 13 amino acids. The V end was cut by 7 bases, the J end by 0 bases, with 12 bases between. This CDR3 is CSASGTMNTEAFF. CDR3 sequence (DNA): TGCAGCGCCTCCGGGACAATGAACACTGAAGCTTTCTTT.

The V gene is TRBV5-1, the J gene TRBJ2-7; 7 bases match TRBD2. The CDR3 is made up of 15 amino acids. CDR1 is SGHRS and CDR2 is YFSETQ in the germline V gene. V lost 5 bases, J lost 5 bases, and 13 bases stayed unmatched. CDR3 sequence reads: CASSLAGAGLDEQYF. In DNA, the CDR3 is TGCGCCAGCAGTCTGGCCGGAGCGGGGCTCGACGAGCAGTACTTC.

The chain couples TRBV7-9 to TRBJ2-3, with 7 bases lining up with TRBD2. V was clipped by 4 bases and J by 2 bases; unmatched bases: 9. The CDR3 has 16 residues. Germline V gene sequence: CDR1 SEHNR, CDR2 FQNEAQ (reference sequence). This CDR3 is CASSSRRGEHTDTQYF. In DNA form, the CDR3 reads TGTGCCAGCAGCTCCCGCCGGGGGGAACACACAGATACGCAGTATTTT.

This clone was picked up one time. The rearrangement joins TRBV4-1 to TRBJ2-1; D is possibly TRBD2 (5 bases). CDR1 is MGHRA and CDR2 is YSYEKL in the germline V gene. Between the trimmed V and J ends, which lost 1 base and 0 bases, there was a span of 25 bases. This CDR3 comprises 21 residues. The chain's CDR3 is CASSQGPASGTGSSSYNEQFF. The CDR3 bases are TGCGCCAGCAGCCAAGGCCCCGCAAGCGGCACGGGATCCAGCTCCTACAATGAGCAGTTCTTC.

This rearrangement joins TRBV25-1 to TRBJ1-4; D is unresolved. This CDR3 contains 15 residues. The V end lost 4 bases, the J end lost 8 bases, and 17 bases lay between the germline ends. Germline V gives CDR1 MGHDK, CDR2 SYGVNS. This chain's CDR3 is CASSGHGVGEEKLFF. Written as DNA, the CDR3 is TGTGCCAGCAGTGGACACGGGGTAGGTGAGGAAAAACTGTTTTTT.

The J gene is TRBJ1-6, the V gene TRBV5-1, with a tentative D call TRBD1 (6 bases). V lost 2 bases and J 14 bases, leaving 17 bases between the germline ends. The CDR3 covers 14 residues. Germline CDR1 SGHRS, CDR2 YFSETQ. CDR3 sequence: CASSFEDRPEALHF. CDR3 nucleotides: TGCGCCAGCAGCTTCGAGGACAGACCTGAAGCCCTCCACTTT.

The V gene is TRBV7-6, the J gene TRBJ2-1; 11 bases match TRBD2. Germline loops: CDR1 SGHVS, CDR2 FNYEAQ. The trim removed 6 bases at V and 1 base at J, leaving 5 bases unmatched. The CDR3 totals 16 residues. The CDR3 DNA follows: TGTGCCAGCAGTCGTAGCGGGGGGGGGTCCTACAATGAGCAGTTCTTC. Its translation is CASSRSGGGSYNEQFF.

The chain links TRBV7-8 to TRBJ1-2; D is uncertain. The CDR3 runs 13 residues. Trimming cost V 0 bases and J 3 bases, with 5 bases left between them. Germline V gene data show CDR1 as SGHVS and CDR2 as FQNEAQ. The CDR3 nucleotides are TGTGCCAGCAGCTTAGCCGGGGACTATGGCTACACCTTC. Encoded protein: CASSLAGDYGYTF.

V usage is TRBV5-1 and J usage is TRBJ1-4; 7 bases map to TRBD1. Looked up from germline, CDR1 is SGHRS and CDR2 is YFSETQ. V dropped 0 bases and J dropped 0; count of bases not matched to a gene: 8. The CDR3 consists of 18 residues. In DNA form, the CDR3 reads TGCGCCAGCAGCTTGGACAGGGGTTCCGCGGCAACTAATGAAAAACTGTTTTTT. As protein: CASSLDRGSAATNEKLFF.

The genes are TRBV4-2 and TRBJ2-1; D is perhaps TRBD2 (6 bases). Germline V CDR1 and CDR2: LGHNA, YNFKEQ. Between the trimmed V and J ends, which lost 7 bases and 0 bases, there was a span of 13 bases. This CDR3 is built from 15 residues. CDR3 sequence reads: CASTLSGRSYNEQFF. The CDR3 DNA reads TGTGCCAGCACCCTTAGCGGACGCTCCTACAATGAGCAGTTCTTC.

V gene TRBV6-5 combines with J gene TRBJ1-1; D is possibly TRBD1 (6 bases). The CDR3 is 15 amino acids. V shed 2 bases and J shed 3 bases, with 13 bases lying between them. Germline assignment: CDR1 MNHEY and CDR2 SVGAGI. This CDR3 reads CASSYPGQKYTEAFF. DNA of the CDR3: TGTGCCAGCAGTTACCCTGGACAGAAGTACACTGAAGCTTTCTTT.

This clone turned up a few times. The same CDR3 arises from other DNA sequences in this sample as well. V and J are TRBV7-9 and TRBJ1-4; 7 bases agree with TRBD1. Per germline, CDR1 SEHNR and CDR2 FQNEAQ (reference sequence). The CDR3 consists of 14 residues. V was pared by 1 base and J by 7 bases, with 3 bases of the junction left unmatched. The CDR3 DNA sequence: TGTGCCAGCAGCTTAGGACAGGGAGGTGAAAAACTGTTTTTT. Translating it yields CASSLGQGGEKLFF.

Only a few counts were recorded for this clone. V and J are TRBV9 and TRBJ2-2; TRBD2 agrees at 10 bases. The trim removed 0 bases at V and 7 bases at J, leaving 9 bases unmatched. The CDR3 consists of 17 residues. Germline CDR1 SGDLS, CDR2 YYNGEE. CDR3 amino acids: CASSVERKRGGDGELFF. CDR3 sequence (DNA): TGTGCCAGCAGCGTAGAGAGGAAGCGGGGGGGAGACGGGGAGCTGTTTTTT.

The V call is TRBV11-2, the J call TRBJ1-2; 10 bases agree with TRBD1. CDR1 is SGHAT and CDR2 is FQNNGV in the germline V gene. The V and J ends lost 5 bases and 3 bases, in that order; junction bases with no gene match: 6. The CDR3 sequence is 15 residues long. DNA of the CDR3: TGTGCCAGCAGCCTAGGGACAGGGGAGGACTATGGCTACACCTTC. Translation: CASSLGTGEDYGYTF.

The CDR3 region is CASSLGGDSPYGYTF. The CDR3 region has the DNA TGTGCCAGCAGCTTAGGGGGGGACAGCCCCTATGGCTACACCTTC. The gene calls are TRBV11-2 and TRBJ1-2, with 7 bases that match TRBD1. Germline CDR1 is SGHAT and CDR2 is FQNNGV. Unmatched junction bases numbered 6, after V lost 1 base and J lost 4 bases. This CDR3 has 15 residues.

The chain recombines TRBV11-1 with TRBJ1-1; 7 nucleotides match TRBD1. After removal of 4 bases from V and 9 bases from J, the junction contained 14 bases not matched to a gene. Germline CDR1 SGHAT, CDR2 FQDESV (reference sequence). CDR3 length equals 15 residues. The CDR3 coding sequence is TGTGCCAGCAGCTCTATAGGGGACAGCCCCCGACAAGCTTTCTTT. This encodes CASSSIGDSPRQAFF. The whole variable domain, filled in from reference TRBV11-1 and TRBJ1-1, reads EAEVAQSPRYKITEKSQAVAFWCDPISGHATLYWYRQILGQGPELLVQFQDESVVDDSQLPKDRFSAERLKGVDSTLKIQPAELGDSAMYLCASSSIGDSPRQAFFGQGTRLTVV.

The sample holds one count of this clone. The V gene is TRBV30, the J gene TRBJ2-2; TRBD1 is a possible D gene (6 bases). Germline-derived CDR1 and CDR2 are GTSNPN and SVGIG (reference sequence). Between the trimmed V and J ends, which lost 3 bases and 2 bases, there was a span of 7 bases. This CDR3 is built from 13 residues. CDR3: CAWRGQNTGELFF. DNA of the CDR3: TGTGCCTGGAGGGGACAAAACACCGGGGAGCTGTTTTTT.

This chain links TRBV29-1 with TRBJ2-7; possibly TRBD1 for D (5 bases). Germline V gene data show CDR1 as SQVTM and CDR2 as ANQGSEA. Trimming took off 5 bases at V and 4 bases at J, with 9 bases between the two ends. This CDR3 spans 11 amino acids. CDR3 sequence reads: CSVMGLYEQYF. CDR3 nucleotides: TGCAGCGTTATGGGGCTGTACGAGCAGTACTTC.

The rearrangement links TRBV5-4 to TRBJ2-5, with TRBD2 matching 14 bases. CDR1 SGHNT and CDR2 YYREEE come from the germline V gene (reference sequence). The CDR3 covers 17 residues. The trim removed 0 bases at V and 0 bases at J, leaving 1 base unmatched. CDR3 bases: TGTGCCAGCAGCTTGGGGGGACTAGCGGGGGACCAAGAGACCCAGTACTTC. Protein sequence: CASSLGGLAGDQETQYF.

The chain uses TRBV9 and TRBJ2-5; D may be TRBD2 (5 bases). The CDR3 sequence is 11 residues long. Germline V CDR1 and CDR2: SGDLS, YYNGEE. The V end was cut by 4 bases, the J end by 5 bases, with 6 bases between. The CDR3 coding sequence is TGTGCCAGCAGCCCGGGGGAGACCCAGTACTTC. Encoded protein: CASSPGETQYF.

The V gene is TRBV7-3, the J gene TRBJ1-1; D uncertain. The CDR3 has 16 residues. The V and J ends lost 2 bases and 2 bases respectively, with 15 bases between them. CDR1 and CDR2 (germline): SGHTA, FQGTGA. The CDR3: CASSLGSYVGNTEAFF. For the CDR3, the DNA is TGTGCCAGCAGCTTAGGGAGTTACGTGGGTAACACTGAAGCTTTCTTT.

V usage is TRBV28 and J usage is TRBJ2-6; D is possibly TRBD2 (5 bases). Germline V gene data show CDR1 as MDHEN and CDR2 as SYDVKM. The CDR3 runs to 14 residues. V dropped 7 bases and J dropped 1 base, with 8 bases sitting between them. As DNA, the CDR3 is TGTGCCAGCATCCGGGGATCTGGGGCCAACGTCCTGACTTTC. It encodes CASIRGSGANVLTF.